A selection of T cell receptor beta chains follows, all from one sample in a study of PD-1 blockade in classical Hodgkin lymphoma. This table comes from immunoSEQ multiplex PCR, and its TCRdb copy is limited to in-frame clones, with some not included. The table records tens of thousands of clones, under 90% of them present only once. Sequencing was performed on peripheral blood mononuclear cells (PBMCs), taken at baseline. The receptor source for this set is a human donor with classical Hodgkin lymphoma. Both conserved end residues are part of each CDR3. A D gene is named only where the DNA matches it firmly. Rows may omit the clone size; those that give it use once, few, many or a size class.

>TRBJ2-5|-|TRBD2|TRBV5-6
TGTGCCAGCAGCCTACGACTAGCGGGACGAGAGACCCAGTACTTC
CASSLRLAGRETQYF
>TRBJ2-5|-|TRBD1|TRBV27
TGTGCCAGCAGTTTCTCCGGCCGGGACAGGGGACGGGAGACCCAGTACTTC
CASSFSGRDRGRETQYF
>TRBJ1-2|once|TRBD1|TRBV19
TGTGCCAGTAGTCCCCCCCTGACAGGGACTTATGGCTACACCTTC
CASSPPLTGTYGYTF
>TRBJ2-2|-|-|TRBV15
TGTGCCACCAGCAGAGATCGAGGCCCCCTGTACACCGGGGAGCTGTTTTTT
CATSRDRGPLYTGELFF
>TRBJ2-7|-|TRBD2|TRBV14
TGTGCCAGCAGCCTTGGACTGCGGACTAGCGGGAAGTACGAGCAGTACTTC
CASSLGLRTSGKYEQYF
>TRBJ2-2|-|TRBD2|TRBV7-6
TGTGCCATCACTAGCGGGAGCTACACCGGGGAGCTGTTTTTT
CAITSGSYTGELFF
>TRBJ2-7|-|-|TRBV4-1
TGCGCCAGCAGCCAAGATTACGCACACGAGCAGTACTTC
CASSQDYAHEQYF
>TRBJ2-7|-|TRBD1|TRBV6-1
TGTGCCAGCAGCGGGACAGGGCCCCGCGAGCAGTACTTC
CASSGTGPREQYF
>TRBJ1-1|-|TRBD1|TRBV5-1
TGCGCCAGCAGCTTAACAGGGGGCCGTGAAGCTTTCTTT
CASSLTGGREAFF
>TRBJ1-1|-|-|TRBV11-2
TGTGCCAGCAGCTTAGCGTGGGAGAACACTGAAGCTTTCTTT
CASSLAWENTEAFF
>TRBJ1-1|-|-|TRBV2
TGTGCCAGCGTTATTCCCAACACTGAAGCTTTCTTT
CASVIPNTEAFF
>TRBJ2-7|-|-|TRBV6-5
TGTGCCACCGCGTTTCAGGAGCAGTACTTC
CATAFQEQYF
>TRBJ2-7|-|-|TRBV2
TGTGCCAGCAGTGGTTCCGGGACCGGGTCTTACGAGCAGTACTTC
CASSGSGTGSYEQYF
>TRBJ2-1|-|-|TRBV4-1
TGCGCCAGCAGCCAACACCCGACAGGAACATACAATGAGCAGTTCTTC
CASSQHPTGTYNEQFF
>TRBJ2-7|-|-|TRBV19
TGTGCCAGTAGTACCCAGCTTTCCTCCTACGAGCAGTACTTC
CASSTQLSSYEQYF
>TRBJ2-7|-|TRBD1|TRBV9
TGTGCCAGCAGCGTAGAGGGACAGGGGAGGAACGAGCAGTACTTC
CASSVEGQGRNEQYF
>TRBJ1-3|few|-|TRBV25-1
TGTGCCAGCAGTGTACGAGGGTCTGGAAACACCATATATTTT
CASSVRGSGNTIYF
>TRBJ2-1|-|TRBD2|TRBV4-3
TGCGCCAGCAGCCTAAGGGGGAGGGTAGCGGGAGACTACAATGAGCAGTTCTTC
CASSLRGRVAGDYNEQFF
>TRBJ2-1|-|TRBD2|TRBV27
TGTGCCAGCAGACCGGGACTAGCGGGGTACAATGAGCAGTTCTTC
CASRPGLAGYNEQFF
>TRBJ1-1|-|-|TRBV6-6
TGTGCCAGCAGTCCTGGGATGGGACGGGGGAACACTGAAGCTTTCTTT
CASSPGMGRGNTEAFF
>TRBJ2-1|-|TRBD2|TRBV13
TGTGCCAGCAGCCGTCCCTGGACTAGCGGGGGGGATGAGCAGTTCTTC
CASSRPWTSGGDEQFF
>TRBJ1-5|-|-|TRBV6-5
TGTGCCAGCAGGGACAGCTATAGCAATCAGCCCCAGCATTTT
CASRDSYSNQPQHF
>TRBJ2-1|-|TRBD1|TRBV7-9
TGTGCCAGCAGCTTAGCGGACGGACAGGATGAGCAGTTCTTC
CASSLADGQDEQFF
>TRBJ2-3|-|TRBD2|TRBV29-1
TGCAGCGTCTTTAGCGGGAGGCTCAGCACAGATACGCAGTATTTT
CSVFSGRLSTDTQYF
>TRBJ1-1|-|-|TRBV30
TGTGCCTGGAGTGGGATTAACAGGGACACTGAAGCTTTCTTT
CAWSGINRDTEAFF
>TRBJ1-1|-|-|TRBV7-9
TGTGCCAGCAGCTTAGCAGGGGTCGACGGGACTGAAGCTTTCTTT
CASSLAGVDGTEAFF
>TRBJ2-5|-|-|TRBV29-1
TGCAGCGCAGGGGTCCAAGAGACCCAGTACTTC
CSAGVQETQYF
>TRBJ2-4|-|-|TRBV15
TGTGCCACCAGCAGAGATATGCCTTCCTCTCAGTACTTC
CATSRDMPSSQYF
>TRBJ2-1|once|TRBD1|TRBV5-1
TGCGCCAGCGTGGGACAGGGGGCTGGGAATGAGCAGTTCTTC
CASVGQGAGNEQFF
>TRBJ2-7|-|-|TRBV7-2
TGTGCCAGCAGCTTAAGCCGGCAAAAATACGAGCAGTACTTC
CASSLSRQKYEQYF
>TRBJ2-7|-|-|TRBV18
TGTGCCAGCTCAATATACGCTAACTACGAGCAGTACTTC
CASSIYANYEQYF
>TRBJ2-7|-|-|TRBV5-4
TGTGCCAGCAGCTTGAGGAATACCTACGAGCAGTACTTC
CASSLRNTYEQYF
>TRBJ2-3|-|-|TRBV19
TGTGCCAGTAGTGCGACATCCTCCGTTACGCAGTATTTT
CASSATSSVTQYF
>TRBJ2-7|-|-|TRBV27
TGTGCCAGCAGGAGATGGAGCGCCCCAACTAGTAGCCGCACGAGTTACGAGCAGTACTTC
CASRRWSAPTSSRTSYEQYF
>TRBJ2-7|-|TRBD1|TRBV2
TGTGCCAGCAGCCATAAGACAGGGAACGAGCAGTACTTC
CASSHKTGNEQYF
>TRBJ2-1|-|TRBD2|TRBV5-1
TGCGCCAGCAGCTTGGCGTCACTAGCGGGAACGAATGAGCAGTTCTTC
CASSLASLAGTNEQFF
>TRBJ2-5|-|TRBD2|TRBV19
TGTGCCAGTAGGCCCCTAGCGGGAGGGCCGGAGGAGACCCAGTACTTC
CASRPLAGGPEETQYF